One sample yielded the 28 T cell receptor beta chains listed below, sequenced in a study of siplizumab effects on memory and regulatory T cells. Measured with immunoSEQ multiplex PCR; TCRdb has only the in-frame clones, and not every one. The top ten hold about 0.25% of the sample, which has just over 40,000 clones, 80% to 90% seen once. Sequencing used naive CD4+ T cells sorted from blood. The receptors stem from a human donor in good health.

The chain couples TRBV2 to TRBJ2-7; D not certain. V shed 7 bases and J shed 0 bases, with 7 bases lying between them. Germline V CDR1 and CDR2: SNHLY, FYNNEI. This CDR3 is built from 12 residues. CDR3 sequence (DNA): TGTGCCAGCAAGAGCGACTCCTACGAGCAGTACTTC. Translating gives CASKSDSYEQYF.

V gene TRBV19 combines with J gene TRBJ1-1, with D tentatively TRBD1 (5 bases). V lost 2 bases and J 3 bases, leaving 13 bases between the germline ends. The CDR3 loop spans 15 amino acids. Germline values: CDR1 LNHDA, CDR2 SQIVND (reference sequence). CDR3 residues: CASSISPGRDTEAFF. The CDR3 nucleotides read TGTGCCAGTAGTATAAGCCCAGGGAGGGACACTGAAGCTTTCTTT.

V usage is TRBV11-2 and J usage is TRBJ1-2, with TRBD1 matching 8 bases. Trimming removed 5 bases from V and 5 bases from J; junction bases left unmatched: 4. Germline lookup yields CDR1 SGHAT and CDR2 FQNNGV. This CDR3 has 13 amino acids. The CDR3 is CASSRTGIYGYTF. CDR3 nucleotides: TGTGCCAGCAGCCGGACAGGGATTTATGGCTACACCTTC.

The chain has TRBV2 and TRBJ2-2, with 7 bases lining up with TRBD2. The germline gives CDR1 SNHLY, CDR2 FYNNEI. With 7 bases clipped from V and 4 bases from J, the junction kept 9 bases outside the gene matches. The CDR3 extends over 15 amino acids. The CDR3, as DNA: TGTGCCAGCACCAGCGGCGGGGGTATCACCGGGGAGCTGTTTTTT. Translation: CASTSGGGITGELFF.

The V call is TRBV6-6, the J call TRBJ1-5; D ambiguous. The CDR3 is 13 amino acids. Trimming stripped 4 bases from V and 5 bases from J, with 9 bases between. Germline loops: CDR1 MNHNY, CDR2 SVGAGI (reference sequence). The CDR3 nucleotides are TGTGCCAGCAGTTTACAGACTTATCAGCCCCAGCATTTT. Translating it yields CASSLQTYQPQHF.

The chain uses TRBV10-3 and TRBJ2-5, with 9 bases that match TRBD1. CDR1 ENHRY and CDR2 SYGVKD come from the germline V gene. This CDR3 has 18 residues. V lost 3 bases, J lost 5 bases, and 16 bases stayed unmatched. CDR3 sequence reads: CAISEPLAGQGSGETQYF. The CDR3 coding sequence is TGTGCCATCAGTGAACCCCTTGCGGGACAGGGATCTGGCGAGACCCAGTACTTC.

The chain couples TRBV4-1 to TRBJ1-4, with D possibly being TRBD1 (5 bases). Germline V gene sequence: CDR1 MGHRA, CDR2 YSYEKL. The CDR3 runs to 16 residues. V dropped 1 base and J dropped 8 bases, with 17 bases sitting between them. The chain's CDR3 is CASSQGEGPKGEKLFF. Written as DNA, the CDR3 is TGCGCCAGCAGCCAAGGAGAGGGGCCCAAGGGGGAAAAACTGTTTTTT.

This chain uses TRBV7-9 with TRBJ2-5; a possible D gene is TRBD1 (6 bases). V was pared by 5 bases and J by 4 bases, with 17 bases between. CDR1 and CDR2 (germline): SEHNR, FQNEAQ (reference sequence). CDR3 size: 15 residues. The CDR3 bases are TGTGCCAGCAGCCCATTCTTGACAGGAAGAGAGACCCAGTACTTC. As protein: CASSPFLTGRETQYF.

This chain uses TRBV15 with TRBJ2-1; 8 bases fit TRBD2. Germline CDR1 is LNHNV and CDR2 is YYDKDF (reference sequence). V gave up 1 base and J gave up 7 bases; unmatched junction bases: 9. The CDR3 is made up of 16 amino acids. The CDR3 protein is CATSRGLSGGLNEQFF. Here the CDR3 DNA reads TGTGCCACCAGCAGAGGTCTTTCGGGGGGGCTTAATGAGCAGTTCTTC.

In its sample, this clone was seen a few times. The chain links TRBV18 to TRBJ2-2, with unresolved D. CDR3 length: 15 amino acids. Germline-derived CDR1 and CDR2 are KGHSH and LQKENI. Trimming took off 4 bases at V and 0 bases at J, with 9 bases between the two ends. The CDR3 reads CASSRAATNTGELFF. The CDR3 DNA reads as TGTGCCAGCTCACGGGCAGCAACGAACACCGGGGAGCTGTTTTTT.

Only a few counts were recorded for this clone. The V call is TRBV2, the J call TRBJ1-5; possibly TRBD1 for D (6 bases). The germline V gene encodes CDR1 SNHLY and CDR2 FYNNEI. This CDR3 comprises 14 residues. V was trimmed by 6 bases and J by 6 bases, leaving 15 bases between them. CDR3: CASRAGTSPQPQHF. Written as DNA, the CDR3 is TGTGCCAGCAGAGCCGGGACATCTCCTCAGCCCCAGCATTTT.

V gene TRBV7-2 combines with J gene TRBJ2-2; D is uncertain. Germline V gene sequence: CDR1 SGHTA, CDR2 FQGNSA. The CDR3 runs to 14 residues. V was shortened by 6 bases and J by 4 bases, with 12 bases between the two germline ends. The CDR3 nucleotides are TGTGCCAGCAGTCGCATCGTGACCACCGGGGAGCTGTTTTTT. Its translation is CASSRIVTTGELFF.

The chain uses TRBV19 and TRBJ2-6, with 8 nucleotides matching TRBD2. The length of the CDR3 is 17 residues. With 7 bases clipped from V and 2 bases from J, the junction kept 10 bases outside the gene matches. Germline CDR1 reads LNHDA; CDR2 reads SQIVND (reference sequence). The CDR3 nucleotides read TGTGCCAGTACCCAACGGACTAGCTCAACTGGGGCCAACGTCCTGACTTTC. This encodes CASTQRTSSTGANVLTF.

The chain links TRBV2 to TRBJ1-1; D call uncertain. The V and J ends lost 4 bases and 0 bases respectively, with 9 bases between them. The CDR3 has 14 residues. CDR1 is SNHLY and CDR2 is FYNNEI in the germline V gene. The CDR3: CASSAQIMNTEAFF. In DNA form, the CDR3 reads TGTGCCAGCAGTGCACAGATCATGAACACTGAAGCTTTCTTT.

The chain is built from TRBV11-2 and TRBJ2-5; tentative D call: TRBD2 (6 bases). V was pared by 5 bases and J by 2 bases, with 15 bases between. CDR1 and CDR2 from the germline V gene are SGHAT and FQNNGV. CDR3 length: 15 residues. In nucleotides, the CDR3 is TGTGCCAGCAGCCCAGGCCCGGGGGTACAAGAGACCCAGTACTTC. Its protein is CASSPGPGVQETQYF.

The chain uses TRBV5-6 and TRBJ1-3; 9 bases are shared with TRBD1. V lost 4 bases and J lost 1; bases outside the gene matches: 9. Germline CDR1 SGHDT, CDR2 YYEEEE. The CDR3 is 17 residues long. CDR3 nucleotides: TGTGCCAGCAGCCCATTGACAGGGGGGAAATCTGGAAACACCATATATTTT. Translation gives CASSPLTGGKSGNTIYF.

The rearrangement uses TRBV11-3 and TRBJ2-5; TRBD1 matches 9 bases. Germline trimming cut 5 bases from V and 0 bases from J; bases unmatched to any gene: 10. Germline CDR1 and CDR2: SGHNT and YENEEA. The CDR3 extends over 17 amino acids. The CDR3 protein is CASSHGQGPLYQETQYF. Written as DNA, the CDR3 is TGTGCCAGCAGCCATGGACAGGGGCCGTTGTACCAAGAGACCCAGTACTTC.

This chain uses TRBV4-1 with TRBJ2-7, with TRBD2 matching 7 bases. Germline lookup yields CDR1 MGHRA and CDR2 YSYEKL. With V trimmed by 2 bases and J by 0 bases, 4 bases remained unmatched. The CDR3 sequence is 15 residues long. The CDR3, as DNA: TGCGCCAGCAGCCAACCGGGAGGAAGCTCCTACGAGCAGTACTTC. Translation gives CASSQPGGSSYEQYF.

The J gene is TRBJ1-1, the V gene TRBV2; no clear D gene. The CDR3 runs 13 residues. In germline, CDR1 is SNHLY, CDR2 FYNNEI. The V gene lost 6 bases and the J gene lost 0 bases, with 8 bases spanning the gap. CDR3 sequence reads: CASREEMNTEAFF. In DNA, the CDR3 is TGTGCCAGCAGGGAGGAGATGAACACTGAAGCTTTCTTT. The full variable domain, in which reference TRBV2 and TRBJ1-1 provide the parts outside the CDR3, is EPEVTQTPSHQVTQMGQEVILRCVPISNHLYFYWYRQILGQKVEFLVSFYNNEISEKSEIFDDQFSVERPDGSNFTLKIRSTKLEDSAMYFCASREEMNTEAFFGQGTRLTVV.

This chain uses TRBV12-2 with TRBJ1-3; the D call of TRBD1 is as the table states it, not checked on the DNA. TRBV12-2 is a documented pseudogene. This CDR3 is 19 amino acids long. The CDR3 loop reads CASRLVVLGRSFSGNTIYF. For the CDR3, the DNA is TGTGCAAGTCGCTTAGTCGTACTGGGGCGGTCCTTCTCTGGAAACACCATATATTTT.

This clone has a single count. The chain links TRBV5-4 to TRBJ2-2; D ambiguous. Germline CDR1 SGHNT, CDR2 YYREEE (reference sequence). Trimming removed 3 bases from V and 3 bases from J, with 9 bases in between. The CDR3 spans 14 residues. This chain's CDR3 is CASSWGRDTGELFF. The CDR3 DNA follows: TGTGCCAGCAGCTGGGGAAGGGACACCGGGGAGCTGTTTTTT.

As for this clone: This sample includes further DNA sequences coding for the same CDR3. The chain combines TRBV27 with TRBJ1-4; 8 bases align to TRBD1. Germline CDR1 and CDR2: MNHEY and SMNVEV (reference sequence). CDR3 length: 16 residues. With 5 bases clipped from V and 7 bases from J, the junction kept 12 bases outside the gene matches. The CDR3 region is CASSPIPGTGREKLFF. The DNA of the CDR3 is TGTGCCAGCAGTCCGATCCCCGGGACAGGCCGTGAAAAACTGTTTTTT.

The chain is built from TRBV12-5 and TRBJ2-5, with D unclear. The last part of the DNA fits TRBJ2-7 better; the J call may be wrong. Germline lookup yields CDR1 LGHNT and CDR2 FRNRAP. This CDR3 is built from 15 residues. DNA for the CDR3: TGTGCTAGTGGTTTTCCCCTGGCCAGTTCCTACGAGCAGTACTTC. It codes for CASGFPLASSYEQYF.

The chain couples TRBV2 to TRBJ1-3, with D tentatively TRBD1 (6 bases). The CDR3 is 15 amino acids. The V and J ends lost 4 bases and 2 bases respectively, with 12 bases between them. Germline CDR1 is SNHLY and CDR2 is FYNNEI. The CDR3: CASSGLKGAGNTIYF. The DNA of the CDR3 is TGTGCCAGCAGTGGTCTAAAGGGGGCTGGAAACACCATATATTTT.

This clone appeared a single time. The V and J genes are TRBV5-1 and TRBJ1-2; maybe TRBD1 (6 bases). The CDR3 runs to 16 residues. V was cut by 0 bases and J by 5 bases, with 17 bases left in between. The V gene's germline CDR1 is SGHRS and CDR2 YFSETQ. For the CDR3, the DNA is TGCGCCAGCAGCTTGGATTCGGCGACAGGTCCATATGGCTACACCTTC. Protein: CASSLDSATGPYGYTF.

For the CDR3, the DNA is TGTGCCAGCAGTTCAAGCCGGGACAGGGTCGCGGAGCAGTACTTC. It yields the protein CASSSSRDRVAEQYF. This chain links TRBV27 with TRBJ2-7; 9 nucleotides match TRBD1. The CDR3 spans 15 residues. Germline CDR1 reads MNHEY; CDR2 reads SMNVEV (reference sequence). J gave up 7 bases and V 4 bases, and 11 bases lay outside the gene matches.

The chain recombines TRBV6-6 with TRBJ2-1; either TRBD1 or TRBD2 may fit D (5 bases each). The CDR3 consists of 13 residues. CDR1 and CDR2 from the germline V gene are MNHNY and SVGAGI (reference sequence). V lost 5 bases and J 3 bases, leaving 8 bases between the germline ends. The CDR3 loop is CASSRGRYNEQFF. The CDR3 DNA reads TGTGCCAGCAGTCGGGGACGCTACAATGAGCAGTTCTTC.

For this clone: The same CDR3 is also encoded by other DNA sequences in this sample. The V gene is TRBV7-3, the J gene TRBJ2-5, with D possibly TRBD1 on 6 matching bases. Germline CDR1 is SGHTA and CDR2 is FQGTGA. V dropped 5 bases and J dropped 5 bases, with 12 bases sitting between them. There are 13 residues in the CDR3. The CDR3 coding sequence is TGTGCCAGCAGCCCCAGGGGTGGGGAGACCCAGTACTTC. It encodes CASSPRGGETQYF.